Following are 10 T cell receptor beta chains from one sample sequenced in a study of PD-L1 blockade in urothelial cancer. Profiling relied on immunoSEQ multiplex PCR, and the TCRdb table lists in-frame clones only, not all of them. Among around 66,000 clones listed, 88% were seen once. Time point noted: peripheral blood 6 weeks after treatment start. The sequences come from PBMCs, collected around atezolizumab (anti-PD-L1) treatment. These receptors were obtained from a man aged 55 to 69 with urothelial cancer.

This clone was picked up one time. The chain has TRBV27 and TRBJ2-7; 7 bases line up with TRBD1. Germline V gives CDR1 MNHEY, CDR2 SMNVEV (reference sequence). V gave up 6 bases and J gave up 5 bases; unmatched junction bases: 13. This CDR3 comprises 15 residues. CDR3 DNA sequence: TGTGCCAGCAGCCTCCGTCAACAGGGGCTTGACGAGCAGTACTTC. Translating gives CASSLRQQGLDEQYF.

The chain couples TRBV18 to TRBJ2-1, with D possibly matching TRBD2 (6 bases). Germline CDR1 is KGHSH and CDR2 is LQKENI. This CDR3 is 14 amino acids long. Trimming shortened V by 0 bases and J by 4 bases, and 7 bases separated the two germline ends. As DNA, the CDR3 is TGTGCCAGCTCACCACCCGGGACTTACAATGAGCAGTTCTTC. It codes for CASSPPGTYNEQFF.

The chain employs TRBV19 and TRBJ1-2; weak D call: TRBD1 (6 bases). Germline CDR1 LNHDA, CDR2 SQIVND (reference sequence). Trimming took off 1 base at V and 2 bases at J, with 11 bases between the two ends. The CDR3 is 15 residues long. CDR3 sequence (DNA): TGTGCCAGTAGTATAGTAGGGGGTGACAACTATGGCTACACCTTC. This codes for CASSIVGGDNYGYTF.

The J gene is TRBJ2-3, the V gene TRBV4-1, with D possibly matching TRBD2 (5 bases). CDR3 size: 16 residues. Trimming shortened V by 4 bases and J by 5 bases, and 19 bases separated the two germline ends. CDR1 is MGHRA, CDR2 YSYEKL, per germline. CDR3 sequence: CASSPRSGLNIDTQYF. The CDR3 region has the DNA TGCGCCAGCAGCCCAAGATCTGGACTGAACATAGATACGCAGTATTTT.

This clone was counted between two and nine times. The J gene is TRBJ1-2, the V gene TRBV4-2; D is unresolved. The CDR3 is 15 residues long. From germline, CDR1 is LGHNA and CDR2 YNFKEQ. V was trimmed by 2 bases and J by 1 base, leaving 11 bases between them. CDR3 sequence reads: CASSQQEYRNYGYTF. In nucleotides, the CDR3 is TGTGCCAGCAGCCAACAGGAATACCGTAACTATGGCTACACCTTC.

The CDR3 nucleotides read TGTGCCAGCAGCCCGAGCCTGGGACAGGGAAGCTCCTACGAGCAGTACTTC. It is translated as CASSPSLGQGSSYEQYF. The J gene is TRBJ2-7, the V gene TRBV7-8; 9 bases map to TRBD1. Germline V lookup: CDR1 SGHVS, CDR2 FQNEAQ. The CDR3 runs to 17 residues. V gave up 5 bases and J gave up 0 bases; unmatched junction bases: 11.

The rearrangement joins TRBV7-3 to TRBJ1-1, with 11 bases identical to TRBD1. CDR1 is SGHTA and CDR2 is FQGTGA in the germline V gene. CDR3 length equals 15 residues. J was trimmed by 3 bases and V by 5 bases; bases with no gene match: 5. In nucleotides, the CDR3 is TGTGCCAGCAGCCGGACAGGGGGCGGTTACACTGAAGCTTTCTTT. Its protein is CASSRTGGGYTEAFF.

The chain combines TRBV7-9 with TRBJ1-1, with unresolved D. Germline CDR1 is SEHNR and CDR2 is FQNEAQ (reference sequence). The CDR3 runs to 11 residues. V gave up 8 bases and J gave up 5 bases, with 9 bases separating them. CDR3 residues: CASREGTEAFF. CDR3 coding DNA: TGTGCCAGCCGGGAAGGGACTGAAGCTTTCTTT.

This chain links TRBV6-5 with TRBJ1-3, with TRBD1 matching 7 bases. Germline trimming cut 0 bases from V and 4 bases from J; bases unmatched to any gene: 3. There are 15 residues in the CDR3. Germline CDR1 is MNHEY and CDR2 is SVGAGI. The CDR3 DNA reads as TGTGCCAGCAGTTACTCTGCAGGGGGGGGAAACACCATATATTTT. Translated, it gives CASSYSAGGGNTIYF.

The gene calls are TRBV5-1 and TRBJ1-6; 7 bases map to TRBD1. V lost 4 bases and J lost 10; bases outside the gene matches: 8. Germline lookup yields CDR1 SGHRS and CDR2 YFSETQ. CDR3 length: 14 amino acids. CDR3 nucleotide sequence: TGCGCCAGCAGCCTAGGACAGGCCGACTCACCCCTCCACTTT. Translating gives CASSLGQADSPLHF.